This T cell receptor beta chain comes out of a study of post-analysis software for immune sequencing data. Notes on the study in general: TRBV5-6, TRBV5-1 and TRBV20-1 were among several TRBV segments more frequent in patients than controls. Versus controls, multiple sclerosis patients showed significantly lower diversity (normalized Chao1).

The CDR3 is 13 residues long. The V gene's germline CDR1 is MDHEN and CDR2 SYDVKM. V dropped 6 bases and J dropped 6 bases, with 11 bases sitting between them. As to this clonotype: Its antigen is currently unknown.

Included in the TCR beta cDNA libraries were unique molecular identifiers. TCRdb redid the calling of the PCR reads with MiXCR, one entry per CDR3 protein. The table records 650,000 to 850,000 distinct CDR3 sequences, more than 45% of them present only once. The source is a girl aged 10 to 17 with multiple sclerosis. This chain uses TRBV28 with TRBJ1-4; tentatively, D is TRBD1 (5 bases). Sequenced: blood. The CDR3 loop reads CASRWGLDEKLFF. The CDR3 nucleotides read TGTGCCAGCAGATGGGGCTTGGATGAAAAACTGTTTTTT.